These 9 T cell receptor beta chains were sequenced from one sample in a study of T cell repertoires in cytomegalovirus infection. TCRdb redid the calling of the reads with MiXCR, one entry per CDR3 protein. In the table there are some 71,000 distinct CDR3 sequences, about 26% of which are singletons. These TCRs are of unknown antigen specificity. Material: CD8+ T cells from cultured PBMCs, obtained from culture after CMV antigen stimulation. The origin of the receptors is a human donor in good health (CMV status not recorded). Some clones in this sample may be carry-over from other donors' samples.

This clonotype was found a few times. This chain uses TRBV11-3 with TRBJ1-1; weak D call: TRBD1 (5 bases). V was trimmed by 4 bases and J by 1 base, leaving 13 bases between them. The CDR3 spans 15 residues. Germline loops: CDR1 SGHNT, CDR2 YENEEA. CDR3: CASSSGTQGNTEAFF. Here the CDR3 DNA reads TGTGCCAGCAGCTCCGGCACTCAGGGGAACACTGAAGCTTTCTTT.

In its sample, this clonotype was seen a few times. The chain recombines TRBV12-3 or TRBV12-4 with TRBJ2-5, with 9 bases that match TRBD2. The V segment lost 6 bases and the J segment 2 bases; nucleotides outside the gene matches: 4. CDR3 size: 14 residues. This chain's CDR3 is CASSSAGGQETQYF. Here the CDR3 DNA reads TGTGCCAGCAGCTCAGCGGGAGGACAAGAGACCCAGTACTTC.

The chain uses TRBV20-1 and TRBJ2-7, with D perhaps matching TRBD1 or TRBD2 (5 bases each). The CDR3 has 16 residues. Trimming removed 4 bases at V and 3 bases at J, with 22 bases between. The V gene's germline CDR1 is DFQATT and CDR2 SNEGSKA (reference sequence). CDR3 DNA sequence: TGCAGTGCTACCGATATTTCGGGACGTCTTATCTACGAGCAGTACTTC. This codes for CSATDISGRLIYEQYF.

V gene TRBV7-6 combines with J gene TRBJ1-2; D gene unclear. Per germline, CDR1 SGHVS and CDR2 FNYEAQ. This CDR3 is built from 14 residues. The ends were cut back, 5 bases at V and 4 bases at J, with 14 bases in the middle. DNA for the CDR3: TGTGCCAGCAGCGCACAAGACTCGGGCTATGGCTACACCTTC. Amino acid sequence: CASSAQDSGYGYTF.

CDR3 nucleotide sequence: TGTGCCAGTACATCGACTAGCGGGAGGGGGGGGAATGAGCAGTTCTTC. Its translation: CASTSTSGRGGNEQFF. V gene TRBV27 combines with J gene TRBJ2-1; the match to TRBD2 covers 14 bases. The ends lost 9 bases at V and 7 bases at J; junction bases unmatched: 11. This CDR3 spans 16 amino acids. Germline CDR1 reads MNHEY; CDR2 reads SMNVEV (reference sequence).

V is TRBV29-1 and J is TRBJ1-1, with 7 positions matching TRBD1. The CDR3 consists of 14 residues. Per germline, CDR1 SQVTM and CDR2 ANQGSEA. V shed 6 bases and J 4 bases; nucleotides not matched to a gene: 11. The CDR3 reads CSVPRQGGSTEAFF. CDR3 DNA sequence: TGCAGCGTCCCCCGACAGGGTGGGAGCACTGAAGCTTTCTTT.

This clonotype was seen many times. The chain has TRBV7-2 and TRBJ1-1; perhaps TRBD1 as D (5 bases). With 10 bases removed from V and 0 bases from J, the gap between germline ends came to 15 bases. The germline gives CDR1 SGHTA, CDR2 FQGNSA. This CDR3 is 14 amino acids long. DNA of the CDR3: TGTGCCATCAAGATGGGGCTGGTGAACACTGAAGCTTTCTTT. It is translated as CAIKMGLVNTEAFF.

The CDR3 loop is CAWSVVGLGYTF. The DNA of the CDR3 is TGTGCCTGGAGTGTAGTCGGGCTCGGCTACACCTTC. The gene calls are TRBV30 and TRBJ1-2; D gene ambiguous. Trimming left V 0 bases short and J 8 bases short, with 10 bases between. From germline, CDR1 is GTSNPN and CDR2 SVGIG (reference sequence). The CDR3 has 12 amino acids.

This chain uses TRBV12-3 or TRBV12-4 with TRBJ2-1; D may be TRBD1 (5 bases). V was cut by 0 bases and J by 2 bases, with 11 bases left in between. The CDR3 spans 16 residues. The CDR3 here is CASSLAPDSTYNEQFF. CDR3 DNA sequence: TGTGCCAGCAGTTTAGCTCCCGACAGCACCTACAATGAGCAGTTCTTC.